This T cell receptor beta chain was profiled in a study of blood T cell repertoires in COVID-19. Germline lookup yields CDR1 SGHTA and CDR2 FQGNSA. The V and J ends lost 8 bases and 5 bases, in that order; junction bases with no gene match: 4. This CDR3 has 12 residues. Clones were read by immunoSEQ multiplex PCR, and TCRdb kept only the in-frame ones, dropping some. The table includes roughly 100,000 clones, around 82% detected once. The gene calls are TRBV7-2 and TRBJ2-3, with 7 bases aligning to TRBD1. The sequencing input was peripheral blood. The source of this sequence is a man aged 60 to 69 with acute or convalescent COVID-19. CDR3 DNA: TGTGCCAGCGGCGACAGGGTAGATACGCAGTATTTT. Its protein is CASGDRVDTQYF.